A single sample is the source of the 13 T cell receptor beta chains below, sequenced in a study of OX40 agonist ivuxolimab in advanced cancers. Sequencing used immunoSEQ multiplex PCR; TCRdb keeps in-frame clones, though not all of them. The sample carries about 76,000 clones, under 90% recorded once. The sequencing here drew on CD4+ or CD8+ T cells sorted from blood, taken in a trial of the OX40 agonist ivuxolimab. Receptors were obtained from an adult with an advanced solid tumor such as melanoma, head and neck, liver or kidney cancer.

This clone was counted a single time. The genes are TRBV2 and TRBJ1-1; perhaps TRBD1 as D (6 bases). CDR1 and CDR2 from the germline V gene are SNHLY and FYNNEI. Trimming pared 6 bases from V and 1 base from J, leaving 18 bases between. The CDR3 consists of 16 residues. CDR3 DNA: TGTGCCAGCAGGGAAAAACCCGGGACACAGAACACTGAAGCTTTCTTT. It codes for CASREKPGTQNTEAFF.

The rearrangement links TRBV2 to TRBJ2-7; 12 nucleotides align to TRBD2. This CDR3 has 14 residues. V lost 8 bases, J lost 3 bases, and 5 bases stayed unmatched. In germline, CDR1 is SNHLY, CDR2 FYNNEI. In DNA, the CDR3 is TGTGCCAGCCGGGTGACTAGCGGGGGCTACGAGCAGTACTTC. This translates into CASRVTSGGYEQYF.

The rearrangement links TRBV5-1 to TRBJ1-6; TRBD1 is a possible D gene (5 bases). CDR3 size: 14 residues. Trimming pared 4 bases from V and 5 bases from J, leaving 10 bases between. The V gene's germline CDR1 is SGHRS and CDR2 YFSETQ. The CDR3: CASSSRVDNSPLHF. CDR3 sequence (DNA): TGCGCCAGCAGCAGCAGGGTAGATAATTCACCCCTCCACTTT.

There are a few counts of this clone. This chain connects TRBV11-2 to TRBJ1-6; tentatively, D is TRBD1 (5 bases). The CDR3 loop spans 18 amino acids. Germline CDR1 reads SGHAT; CDR2 reads FQNNGV. V was pared by 2 bases and J by 2 bases, with 16 bases between. The CDR3 DNA reads as TGTGCCAGCAGCTTAACGGGTAGGGCAGGGCCCTATAATTCACCCCTCCACTTT. Translating gives CASSLTGRAGPYNSPLHF.

The chain recombines TRBV27 with TRBJ1-5, with D perhaps TRBD1 (6 bases). From germline, CDR1 is MNHEY and CDR2 SMNVEV (reference sequence). The CDR3 consists of 13 residues. The V and J ends lost 6 bases and 7 bases respectively, with 13 bases between them. CDR3 sequence (DNA): TGTGCCAGCAGGTCACAGGGAGCGCAGCCCCAGCATTTT. This encodes CASRSQGAQPQHF.

The DNA of the CDR3 is TGTGCCAGCGGGGGCGATAGCAATCAGCCCCAGCATTTT. Translated, it gives CASGGDSNQPQHF. V and J are TRBV9 and TRBJ1-5; D might be TRBD1 (6 bases). This CDR3 is built from 13 residues. Germline CDR1 is SGDLS and CDR2 is YYNGEE. V was shortened by 7 bases and J by 0 bases, with 8 bases between the two germline ends.

The chain carries TRBV27 and TRBJ2-2; 7 bases line up with TRBD1. The CDR3 spans 16 residues. Germline V CDR1 and CDR2: MNHEY, SMNVEV (reference sequence). The junction had 7 bases not matched to a gene; V was cut back by 6 bases and J by 0 bases. For the CDR3, the DNA is TGTGCCAGCAGCTGGGACAGCACTGCGAACACCGGGGAGCTGTTTTTT. This gives the protein CASSWDSTANTGELFF.

The V gene is TRBV2, the J gene TRBJ2-7; TRBD2 might be the D (7 bases). The CDR3 covers 14 residues. V was trimmed by 6 bases and J by 7 bases, leaving 19 bases between them. From germline, CDR1 is SNHLY and CDR2 FYNNEI. In nucleotides, the CDR3 is TGTGCCAGCAGGGGCGGGGGCCCAAGTGGAGAGCAGTACTTC. Translation: CASRGGGPSGEQYF.

This rearrangement joins TRBV18 to TRBJ1-1, with TRBD1 matching 9 bases. V shed 4 bases, J shed 0 bases, and the junction held 9 bases outside the gene matches. CDR3 length equals 17 residues. The germline gives CDR1 KGHSH, CDR2 LQKENI. Here the CDR3 reads CASSLQGALLMNTEAFF. The CDR3 DNA reads as TGTGCCAGCTCACTACAGGGGGCCCTCCTGATGAACACTGAAGCTTTCTTT.

The chain recombines TRBV11-2 with TRBJ1-3, with D uncertain. The CDR3 covers 13 residues. CDR1 is SGHAT, CDR2 FQNNGV, per germline. V lost 3 bases and J 0 bases, leaving 3 bases between the germline ends. The chain's CDR3 is CASSLGSGNTIYF. CDR3 sequence (DNA): TGTGCCAGCAGCTTGGGCTCTGGAAACACCATATATTTT.

This clone was counted only a few times. This CDR3 reads CASSLAGTPDTEAFF. The DNA for the CDR3 is TGCGCCAGCAGCTTGGCCGGGACGCCTGACACTGAAGCTTTCTTT. The genes are TRBV5-1 and TRBJ1-1; TRBD1 might be the D (5 bases). Trimming took 0 bases from V and 3 from J, leaving 12 bases between them. Germline V gives CDR1 SGHRS, CDR2 YFSETQ. The CDR3 sequence is 15 residues long.

For the CDR3, the DNA is TGTGCCACCCGGAGAAATCGGGACAGATATTCACCCCTCCACTTT. Translation: CATRRNRDRYSPLHF. The chain is built from TRBV15 and TRBJ1-6; 7 bases agree with TRBD1. After removal of 8 bases from V and 8 bases from J, the junction contained 12 bases not matched to a gene. There are 15 residues in the CDR3. Germline V gene data show CDR1 as LNHNV and CDR2 as YYDKDF (reference sequence). The full variable domain, in which reference TRBV15 and TRBJ1-6 provide the parts outside the CDR3, is DAMVIQNPRYQVTQFGKPVTLSCSQTLNHNVMYWYQQKSSQAPKLLFHYYDKDFNNEADTPDNFQSRRPNTSFCFLDIRSPGLGDTAMYLCATRRNRDRYSPLHFGNGTRLTVT.

The chain employs TRBV5-4 and TRBJ2-3, with a possible D match to TRBD2 (5 bases). The CDR3 runs 14 residues. V gave up 0 bases and J gave up 4 bases, with 9 bases separating them. Germline V gives CDR1 SGHNT, CDR2 YYREEE (reference sequence). CDR3 nucleotide sequence: TGTGCCAGCAGCTTGGGCAAAGCGGCAGATACGCAGTATTTT. This encodes CASSLGKAADTQYF.